The clone carrying this T cell receptor (beta chain) was detected once. What it recognizes is unknown. Germline values: CDR1 LNHNV, CDR2 YYDKDF (reference sequence). The CDR3 runs to 17 residues. V was pared by 0 bases and J by 4 bases, with 19 bases between. Researchers ran the assay at a deep level. Produced via immunoSEQ multiplex PCR; TCRdb's table is partial and in-frame only. The sample comprises more than 1.2 million clones, 98% of which are singletons, and roughly 0.36% rests with the top ten. The entry originates in a study of shared clonotypes between healthy human individuals. Regarding the study as a whole: Despite large depth, rarefaction showed incomplete sorted-subset sequencing. The low donor count limited represented genetic and exposure-history diversity. Sequencing depth was expected to influence donor clonotype sharing.

This TCR was recovered from a man aged 30-40 years in good health. What was sequenced was naive CD4+ T cells sorted from blood. As for subset: CD45RA+ positively selected. This chain links TRBV15 with TRBJ2-7; D is unclear. CDR3 residues: CATSREISRPARYEQYF. CDR3 DNA sequence: TGTGCCACCAGCAGAGAAATTAGCCGGCCAGCTAGGTACGAGCAGTACTTC.